This is a list of T cell receptor beta chains from one sample in a study of CD8+CD57+ T cells in acquired aplastic anemia. One entry per CDR3 protein results from TCRdb running MiXCR on the reads. The sample has hundreds of thousands of distinct CDR3 sequences, roughly 64% seen once. The specimen sequenced was sorted CD4+, CD8+, or CD8+CD57+ T cells (not recorded which) from PBMCs. These receptors were obtained from a human donor in good health, serving as a control. The CDR3 runs from the conserved cysteine through the conserved F or W. D genes are given only for firm matches. Size values are once, few and many counts, or a class for expanded clones, and some rows have none.

abundance,len,v_gene,d_gene,j_gene,CDR3aa,CDR3nt
many,13,TRBV19,NA,TRBJ1-3,CASSGTAWNTIYF,TGTGCCAGTAGTGGGACGGCATGGAACACCATATATTTT
NA,17,TRBV7-2,NA,TRBJ1-1,CASSFGLTKEMNTEAFF,TGTGCCAGCAGCTTTGGACTCACAAAAGAGATGAACACTGAAGCTTTCTTT
NA,14,TRBV5-1,NA,TRBJ1-2,CASSPSRGNYGYTF,TGCGCCAGCAGCCCAAGCCGGGGGAACTATGGCTACACCTTC
NA,16,TRBV6-6,NA,TRBJ1-5,CASSYPRTGEDQPQHF,TGTGCCAGCAGTTACCCAAGGACTGGGGAGGATCAGCCCCAGCATTTT
many,12,TRBV7-2,NA,TRBJ2-7,CASSLNSYEQYF,TGTGCCAGCAGCTTAAACAGTTACGAGCAGTACTTC
NA,12,TRBV12-3/TRBV12-4,NA,TRBJ2-3,CASRHPAGAQYF,TGTGCCAGCAGGCACCCGGCGGGTGCGCAGTATTTT
NA,16,TRBV25-1,NA,TRBJ1-2,CASSARGTGGVYGYTF,TGTGCCAGCAGTGCCAGGGGAACGGGGGGAGTTTATGGCTACACCTTC
many,15,TRBV18,TRBD2,TRBJ2-7,CASSPPGLAGVEQYF,TGTGCCAGCTCACCCCCGGGACTAGCGGGGGTCGAGCAGTACTTC
many,15,TRBV5-6,NA,TRBJ2-7,CASSLNFGRGYEQYF,TGTGCCAGCAGCTTAAATTTTGGGCGCGGATACGAGCAGTACTTC
NA,13,TRBV9,NA,TRBJ1-1,CASSLGQIDSPLF,TGTGCCAGCAGCTTAGGCCAAATAGATTCACCCCTCTTT
NA,13,TRBV9,NA,TRBJ2-2,CASSVAGDRELFF,TGTGCCAGCAGCGTAGCAGGGGACAGGGAGCTGTTTTTT
few,18,TRBV3-1,TRBD2,TRBJ2-1,CASSQAAGGALQGSEQFF,TGTGCCAGCAGCCAAGCGGCGGGGGGGGCCCTTCAAGGCAGTGAGCAGTTCTTC
NA,12,TRBV4-3,TRBD1,TRBJ1-2,CASRWTGGGYTF,TGCGCCAGCAGATGGACAGGAGGAGGCTACACCTTC
NA,15,TRBV7-2,NA,TRBJ2-7,CASSLTAANSYEQYF,TGTGCCAGCAGCTTAACGGCGGCGAATTCCTACGAGCAGTACTTC
NA,11,TRBV7-2,NA,TRBJ2-1,CASRTDRNSLF,TGTGCCAGTAGAACGGACCGTAACAGCTTGTTC
NA,13,TRBV20-1,TRBD1,TRBJ2-5,CSATEGQRQTQYF,TGCAGTGCTACCGAGGGACAGCGCCAGACCCAGTACTTC
NA,18,TRBV11-2,TRBD2,TRBJ2-5,CASSPMAPGGGAGETQYF,TGTGCCAGCAGCCCGATGGCCCCGGGCGGGGGGGCGGGGGAGACCCAGTACTTC
NA,14,TRBV6-6,NA,TRBJ1-1,CASSETGFNTEAFF,TGTGCCAGCAGTGAAACAGGGTTCAACACTGAAGCTTTCTTT
many,13,TRBV12-3/TRBV12-4,TRBD2,TRBJ2-1,CASSLLAGESQFF,TGTGCCAGCAGTTTACTAGCGGGGGAATCGCAGTTCTTC
NA,17,TRBV7-2,NA,TRBJ1-2,CASSLQAGENTKAGYTF,TGTGCCAGCAGCCTACAGGCAGGGGAGAACACTAAAGCTGGCTACACCTTC
NA,16,TRBV7-3,NA,TRBJ1-1,CASSGTPDPFEPEAFF,TGTGCCAGCAGCGGCACTCCCGACCCCTTCGAGCCTGAAGCTTTCTTT
NA,13,TRBV6-1,NA,TRBJ1-1,CASSVLSGVTAFF,TGTGCCAGCAGTGTTCTCTCTGGGGTTACAGCTTTCTTT
many,11,TRBV3-2,NA,TRBJ2-7,CASSLPYEQYF,TGTGCCAGCAGCTTACCCTACGAGCAGTACTTC
NA,14,TRBV7-8,TRBD1,TRBJ2-7,CASSPLLGTGATGF,TGTGCCAGCAGCCCCTTATTAGGGACAGGGGCCACCGGGTTC
NA,18,TRBV5-8,TRBD2,TRBJ2-2,CASSFVDAGGGVTGELFF,TGTGCCAGCAGCTTTGTTGATGCGGGGGGAGGTGTCACCGGGGAGCTGTTTTTT
NA,15,TRBV19,TRBD2,TRBJ2-7,CASSATSGSSYEQYF,TGTGCCAGTAGTGCTACTAGCGGCAGCTCCTACGAGCAGTACTTC
NA,15,TRBV7-9,NA,TRBJ1-5,CASSLTPGPGQTQHF,TGTGCCAGCAGCTTGACGCCGGGCCCCGGACAGACGCAGCATTTT
NA,13,TRBV11-2,NA,TRBJ2-1,CASRLVTSDEQFF,TGTGCCAGCAGACTAGTGACAAGCGATGAGCAGTTCTTC
many,17,TRBV6-5,NA,TRBJ2-3,CASSITQAEVKTDTQYF,TGTGCCAGCAGCATAACCCAGGCGGAGGTGAAAACAGATACGCAGTATTTT
NA,14,TRBV12-3/TRBV12-4,NA,TRBJ1-1,CASSDSIRHVEAFF,TGTGCCAGCAGCGACTCGATTCGGCACGTTGAAGCTTTCTTT
NA,15,TRBV15,NA,TRBJ1-4,CATSRDWGGGEKLFF,TGTGCCACCAGCAGAGATTGGGGCGGGGGTGAAAAACTGTTTTTT
NA,15,TRBV9,NA,TRBJ2-2,CASSPRGQMNTEVFF,TGTGCCAGCAGCCCTAGAGGACAGATGAACACTGAAGTGTTTTTT
NA,14,TRBV5-1,TRBD1,TRBJ1-2,CANSLGTAAYGYTF,TGCGCCAACAGCTTAGGGACAGCCGCCTATGGCTACACCTTC
many,14,TRBV5-1,NA,TRBJ1-1,CASSLLADSGRAFF,TGCGCCAGCAGCTTGCTGGCCGACAGCGGGAGAGCTTTCTTT
NA,17,TRBV7-2,NA,TRBJ2-5,CASSIRHQSNTGETQYF,TGTGCCAGCAGCATCAGACACCAGTCGAACACCGGGGAGACCCAGTACTTC
many,16,TRBV20-1,TRBD1,TRBJ2-5,CSARYRGQESLETQYF,TGCAGTGCTAGATATAGGGGACAGGAGTCGTTGGAGACCCAGTACTTC
NA,13,TRBV29-1,NA,TRBJ2-1,CSVGSEPYNEQFF,TGCAGCGTTGGTAGCGAGCCTTACAATGAGCAGTTCTTC
few,18,TRBV7-3,TRBD2,TRBJ2-1,CASSQGRGLAGGLNEQFF,TGTGCCAGCAGCCAAGGAAGGGGTCTAGCGGGGGGGCTAAATGAGCAGTTCTTC
NA,16,TRBV20-1,NA,TRBJ2-2,CSAGDTSYEHTGELFF,TGCAGTGCTGGAGACACATCCTACGAGCACACCGGGGAGCTGTTTTTT
NA,15,TRBV19,NA,TRBJ2-3,CASSLGETGRDTQYF,TGTGCCAGCAGCTTAGGTGAGACAGGCAGAGATACGCAGTATTTT